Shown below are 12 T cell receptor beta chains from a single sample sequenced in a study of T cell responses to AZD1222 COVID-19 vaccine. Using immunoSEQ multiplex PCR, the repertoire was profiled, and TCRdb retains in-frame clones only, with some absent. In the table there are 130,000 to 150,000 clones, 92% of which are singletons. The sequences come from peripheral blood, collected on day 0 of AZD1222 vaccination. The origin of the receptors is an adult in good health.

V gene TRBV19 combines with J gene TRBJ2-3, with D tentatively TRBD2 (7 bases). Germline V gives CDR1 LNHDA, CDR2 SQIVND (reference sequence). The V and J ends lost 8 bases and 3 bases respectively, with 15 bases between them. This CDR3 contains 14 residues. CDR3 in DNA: TGTGCCAGTGTTCAGAGGGGGGGGACAGATACGCAGTATTTT. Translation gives CASVQRGGTDTQYF.

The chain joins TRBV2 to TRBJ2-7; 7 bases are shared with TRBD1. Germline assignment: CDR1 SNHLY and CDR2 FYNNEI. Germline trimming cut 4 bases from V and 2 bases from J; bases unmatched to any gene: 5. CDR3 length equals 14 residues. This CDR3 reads CASSVRTGPYEQYF. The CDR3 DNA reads TGTGCCAGCAGTGTGAGGACAGGCCCCTACGAGCAGTACTTC. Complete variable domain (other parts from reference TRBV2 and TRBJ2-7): EPEVTQTPSHQVTQMGQEVILRCVPISNHLYFYWYRQILGQKVEFLVSFYNNEISEKSEIFDDQFSVERPDGSNFTLKIRSTKLEDSAMYFCASSVRTGPYEQYFGPGTRLTVT.

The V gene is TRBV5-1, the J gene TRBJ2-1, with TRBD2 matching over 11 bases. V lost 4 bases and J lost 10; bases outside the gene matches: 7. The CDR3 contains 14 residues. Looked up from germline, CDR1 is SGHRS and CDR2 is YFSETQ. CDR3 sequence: CASSLSGGAVEQFF. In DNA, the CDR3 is TGCGCCAGCAGCCTTAGCGGGGGGGCGGTGGAGCAGTTCTTC.

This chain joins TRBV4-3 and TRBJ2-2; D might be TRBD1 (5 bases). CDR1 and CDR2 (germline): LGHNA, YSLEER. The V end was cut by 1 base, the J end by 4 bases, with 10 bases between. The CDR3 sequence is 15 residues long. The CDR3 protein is CASSQVQGSTGELFF. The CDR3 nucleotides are TGCGCCAGCAGCCAAGTGCAGGGAAGCACCGGGGAGCTGTTTTTT.

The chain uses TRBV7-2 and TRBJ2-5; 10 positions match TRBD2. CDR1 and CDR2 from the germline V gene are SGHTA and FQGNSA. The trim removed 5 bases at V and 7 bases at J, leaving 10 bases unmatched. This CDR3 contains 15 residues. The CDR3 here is CASSLQRGGQGTQYF. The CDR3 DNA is TGTGCCAGCAGCCTCCAGCGGGGGGGCCAGGGGACCCAGTACTTC.

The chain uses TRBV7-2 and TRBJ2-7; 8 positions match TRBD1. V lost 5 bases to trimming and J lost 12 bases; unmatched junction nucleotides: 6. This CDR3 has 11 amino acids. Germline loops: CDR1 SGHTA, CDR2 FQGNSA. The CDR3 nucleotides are TGTGCCAGCAGCGTGGACAGGGCGCTGTACTTC. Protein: CASSVDRALYF.

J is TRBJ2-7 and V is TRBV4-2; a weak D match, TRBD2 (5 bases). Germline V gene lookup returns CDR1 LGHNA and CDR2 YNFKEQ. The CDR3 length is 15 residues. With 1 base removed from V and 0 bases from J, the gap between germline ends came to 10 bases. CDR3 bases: TGTGCCAGCAGCCAAGGAGGGTCTAGCTCCTACGAGCAGTACTTC. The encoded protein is CASSQGGSSSYEQYF.

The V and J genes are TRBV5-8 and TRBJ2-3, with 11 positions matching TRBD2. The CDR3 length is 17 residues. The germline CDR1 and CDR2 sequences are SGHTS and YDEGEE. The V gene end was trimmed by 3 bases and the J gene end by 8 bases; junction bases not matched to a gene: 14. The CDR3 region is CASSYDSGGARRATQYF. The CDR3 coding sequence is TGTGCCAGCAGCTACGATAGCGGGGGGGCGAGGAGAGCTACGCAGTATTTT.

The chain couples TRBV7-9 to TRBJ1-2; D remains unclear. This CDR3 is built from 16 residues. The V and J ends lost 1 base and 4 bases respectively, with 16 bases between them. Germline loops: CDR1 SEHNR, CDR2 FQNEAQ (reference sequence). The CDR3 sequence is CASSLVPLEAPYGYTF. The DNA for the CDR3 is TGTGCCAGCAGCTTAGTGCCGCTTGAAGCTCCCTATGGCTACACCTTC.

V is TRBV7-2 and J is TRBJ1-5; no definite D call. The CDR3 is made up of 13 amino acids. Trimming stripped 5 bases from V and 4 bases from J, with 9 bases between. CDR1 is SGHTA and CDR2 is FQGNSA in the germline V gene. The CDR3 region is CASSPAPNQPQHF. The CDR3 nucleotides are TGTGCCAGCAGCCCAGCACCAAATCAGCCCCAGCATTTT.

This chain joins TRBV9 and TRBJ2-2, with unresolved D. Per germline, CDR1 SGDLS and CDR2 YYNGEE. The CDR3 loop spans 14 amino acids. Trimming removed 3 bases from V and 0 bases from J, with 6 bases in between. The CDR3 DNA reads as TGTGCCAGCAGCGACAGCGCGAACACCGGGGAGCTGTTTTTT. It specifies CASSDSANTGELFF. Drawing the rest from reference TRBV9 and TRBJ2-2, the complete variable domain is DSGVTQTPKHLITATGQRVTLRCSPRSGDLSVYWYQQSLDQGLQFLIQYYNGEERAKGNILERFSAQQFPDLHSELNLSSLELGDSALYFCASSDSANTGELFFGEGSRLTVL.

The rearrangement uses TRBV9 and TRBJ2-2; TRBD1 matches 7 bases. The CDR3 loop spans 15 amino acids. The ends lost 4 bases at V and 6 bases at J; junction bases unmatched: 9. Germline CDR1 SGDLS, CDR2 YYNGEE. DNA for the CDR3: TGTGCCAGCAGCCCGCGGACGAGGGGGCCCGGGGAGCTGTTTTTT. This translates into CASSPRTRGPGELFF.